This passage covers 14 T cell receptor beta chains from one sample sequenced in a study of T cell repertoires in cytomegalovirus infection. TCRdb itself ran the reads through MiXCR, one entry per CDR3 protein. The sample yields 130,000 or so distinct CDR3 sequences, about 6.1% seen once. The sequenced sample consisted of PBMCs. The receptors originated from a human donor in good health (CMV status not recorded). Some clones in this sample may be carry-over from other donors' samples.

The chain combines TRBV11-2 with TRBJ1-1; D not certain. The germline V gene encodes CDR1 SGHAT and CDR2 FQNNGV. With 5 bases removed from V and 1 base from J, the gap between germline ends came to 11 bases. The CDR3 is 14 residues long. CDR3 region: CASSPRSSNTEAFF. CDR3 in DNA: TGTGCCAGCAGCCCCCGATCATCGAACACTGAAGCTTTCTTT.

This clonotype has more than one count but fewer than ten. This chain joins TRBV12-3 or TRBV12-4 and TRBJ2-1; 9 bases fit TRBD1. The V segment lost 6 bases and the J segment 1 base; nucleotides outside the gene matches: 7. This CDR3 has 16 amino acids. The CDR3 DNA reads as TGTGCCAGCAGCGCACAGGGGGCCCAGTCCTACAATGAGCAGTTCTTC. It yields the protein CASSAQGAQSYNEQFF.

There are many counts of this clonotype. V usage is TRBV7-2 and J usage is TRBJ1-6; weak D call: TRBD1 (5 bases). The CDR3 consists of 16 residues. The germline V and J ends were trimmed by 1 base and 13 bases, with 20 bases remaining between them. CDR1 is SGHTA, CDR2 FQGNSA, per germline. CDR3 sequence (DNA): TGTGCCAGCAGCTTAGAACCGTGGGCAGGGCGAAGCCCCCTCCACTTT. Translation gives CASSLEPWAGRSPLHF.

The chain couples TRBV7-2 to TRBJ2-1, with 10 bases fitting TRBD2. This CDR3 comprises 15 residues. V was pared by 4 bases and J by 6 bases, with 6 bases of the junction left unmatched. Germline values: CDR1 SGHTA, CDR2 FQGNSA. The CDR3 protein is CASSSLAGAGNEQFF. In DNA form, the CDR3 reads TGTGCCAGCAGCTCTCTAGCGGGGGCTGGCAATGAGCAGTTCTTC. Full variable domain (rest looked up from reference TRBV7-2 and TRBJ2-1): GAGVSQSPSNKVTEKGKDVELRCDPISGHTALYWYRQSLGQGLEFLIYFQGNSAPDKSGLPSDRFSAERTGGSVSTLTIQRTQQEDSAVYLCASSSLAGAGNEQFFGPGTRLTVL.

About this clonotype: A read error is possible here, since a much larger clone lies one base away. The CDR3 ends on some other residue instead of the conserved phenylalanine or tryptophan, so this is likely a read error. Here the CDR3 reads CASSLWGTGQETQYL. The CDR3 DNA sequence: TGTGCCAGCAGTTTATGGGGGACAGGTCAAGAGACCCAGTACTTA. The chain recombines TRBV28 with TRBJ2-5, with 8 nucleotides matching TRBD1. The ends lost 0 bases at V and 2 bases at J; junction bases unmatched: 2. Germline V lookup: CDR1 MDHEN, CDR2 SYDVKM. CDR3 size: 15 residues.

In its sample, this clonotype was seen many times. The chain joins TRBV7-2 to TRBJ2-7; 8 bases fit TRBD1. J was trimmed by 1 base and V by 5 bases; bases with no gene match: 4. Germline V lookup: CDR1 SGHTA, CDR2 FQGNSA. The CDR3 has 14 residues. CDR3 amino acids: CASSAGQGSYEQYF. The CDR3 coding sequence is TGTGCCAGCAGCGCTGGACAGGGTTCCTACGAGCAGTACTTC.

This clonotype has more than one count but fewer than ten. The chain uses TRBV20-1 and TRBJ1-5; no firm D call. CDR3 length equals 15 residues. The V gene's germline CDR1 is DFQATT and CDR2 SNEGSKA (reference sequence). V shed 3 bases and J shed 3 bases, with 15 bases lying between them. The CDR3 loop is CSARIVGQVNQPQHF. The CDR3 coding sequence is TGCAGTGCTAGGATAGTAGGCCAGGTCAATCAGCCCCAGCATTTT.

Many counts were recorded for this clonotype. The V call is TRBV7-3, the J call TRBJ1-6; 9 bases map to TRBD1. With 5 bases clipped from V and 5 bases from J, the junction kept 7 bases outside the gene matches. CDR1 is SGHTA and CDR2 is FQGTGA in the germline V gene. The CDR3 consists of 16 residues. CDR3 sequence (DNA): TGTGCCAGCAGCCTTACAGGGGGCATTGATAATTCACCCCTCCACTTT. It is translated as CASSLTGGIDNSPLHF.

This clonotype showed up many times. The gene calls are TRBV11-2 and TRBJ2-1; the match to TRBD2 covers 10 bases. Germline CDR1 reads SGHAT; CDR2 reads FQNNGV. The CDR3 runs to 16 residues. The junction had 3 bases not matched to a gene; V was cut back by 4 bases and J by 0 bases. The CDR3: CASSSQRGGSYNEQFF. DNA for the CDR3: TGTGCCAGCAGCTCCCAGCGGGGGGGCTCCTACAATGAGCAGTTCTTC.

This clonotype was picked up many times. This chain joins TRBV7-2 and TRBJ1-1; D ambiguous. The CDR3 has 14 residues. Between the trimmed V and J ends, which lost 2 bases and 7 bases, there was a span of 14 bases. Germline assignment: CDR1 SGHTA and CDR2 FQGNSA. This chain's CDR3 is CASSLSLNSFEAFF. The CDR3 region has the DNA TGTGCCAGCAGCTTAAGTCTAAATAGTTTTGAAGCTTTCTTT.

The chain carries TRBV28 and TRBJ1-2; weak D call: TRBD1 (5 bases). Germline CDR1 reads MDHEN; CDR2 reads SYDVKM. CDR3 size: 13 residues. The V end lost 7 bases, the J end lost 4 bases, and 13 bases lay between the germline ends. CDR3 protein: CASTLGALYGYTF. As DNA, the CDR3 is TGTGCCAGCACCCTCGGGGCTCTCTATGGCTACACCTTC.

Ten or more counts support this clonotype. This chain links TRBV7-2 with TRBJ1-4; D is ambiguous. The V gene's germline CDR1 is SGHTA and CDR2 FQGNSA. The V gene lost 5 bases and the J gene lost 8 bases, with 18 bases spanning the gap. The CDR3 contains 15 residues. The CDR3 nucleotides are TGTGCCAGCAGCCCGCCACATATCCTCCCGGAAAAACTGTTTTTT. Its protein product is CASSPPHILPEKLFF.

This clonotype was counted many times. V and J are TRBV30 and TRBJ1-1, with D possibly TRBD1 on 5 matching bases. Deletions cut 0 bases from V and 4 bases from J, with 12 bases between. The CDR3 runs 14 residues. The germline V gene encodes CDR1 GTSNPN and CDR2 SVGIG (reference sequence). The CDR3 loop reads CAWSVGLQGTEAFF. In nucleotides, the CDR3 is TGTGCCTGGAGTGTCGGACTGCAGGGCACTGAAGCTTTCTTT.

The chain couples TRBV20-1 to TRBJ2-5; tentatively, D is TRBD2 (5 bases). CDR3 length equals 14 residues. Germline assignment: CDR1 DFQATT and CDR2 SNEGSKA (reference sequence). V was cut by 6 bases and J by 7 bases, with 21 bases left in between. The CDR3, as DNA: TGCAGTGCGGAATATCTTAGCGTCCCAGGGACCCAGTACTTC. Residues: CSAEYLSVPGTQYF.